One sample yielded the 8 T cell receptor beta chains listed below, sequenced in a study of T cell repertoires in cytomegalovirus infection. TCRdb recomputed calls from the reads with MiXCR, one row per CDR3 protein. The sample shows approximately 990,000 distinct CDR3 sequences, roughly 30% of them seen only once. Their target antigens are unknown. This sample comprised cultured CD8+ T cells from PBMCs, obtained from culture after CMV antigen stimulation. All receptors derive from a human donor in good health (CMV status not recorded). Some clones in this sample may be carry-over from other donors' samples.

This clonotype was recorded many times. The chain employs TRBV7-6 and TRBJ2-5; 8 nucleotides align to TRBD1. Germline-derived CDR1 and CDR2 are SGHVS and FNYEAQ. The CDR3 consists of 16 residues. V gave up 1 base and J gave up 1 base; unmatched junction bases: 5. The CDR3 sequence is CASSLVRDRPQETQYF. Here the CDR3 DNA reads TGTGCCAGCAGCTTAGTTCGGGACAGGCCCCAAGAGACCCAGTACTTC.

Note on this clonotype: Given a much more abundant clone one base away, this may be a read error. The chain couples TRBV6-2 or TRBV6-3 to TRBJ2-7, with D unclear. The CDR3 is 12 residues long. V lost 1 base to trimming and J lost 2 bases, with 3 bases between them. Germline CDR1 reads MNHEY; CDR2 reads SVGEGT. CDR3 bases: TGTGCCAGCAGTTACTACCCCTACGAGCAGTACGTC. Protein sequence: CASSYYPYEQYV.

In its sample, this clonotype was seen a few times. This chain uses TRBV7-8 with TRBJ2-1; 9 bases map to TRBD2. The CDR3 is 17 residues long. Germline trimming cut 2 bases from V and 5 bases from J; bases unmatched to any gene: 10. CDR1 SGHVS and CDR2 FQNEAQ come from the germline V gene. DNA of the CDR3: TGTGCCAGCAGCTTAAATAGCTTGGCTAGCGGGAACAATGAGCAGTTCTTC. It yields the protein CASSLNSLASGNNEQFF. The full variable domain, its missing parts supplied by reference TRBV7-8 and TRBJ2-1, is GAGVSQSPRYKVAKRGQDVALRCDPISGHVSLFWYQQALGQGPEFLTYFQNEAQLDKSGLPSDRFFAERPEGSVSTLKIQRTQQEDSAVYLCASSLNSLASGNNEQFFGPGTRLTVL.

Only a few counts were recorded for this clonotype. The gene calls are TRBV12-3 or TRBV12-4 and TRBJ2-2; D not certain. V lost 6 bases and J 1 base, leaving 18 bases between the germline ends. This CDR3 spans 17 amino acids. The CDR3 is CASSYFPLTENTGELFF. CDR3 in DNA: TGTGCCAGCAGCTATTTCCCCCTGACCGAGAACACCGGGGAGCTGTTTTTT.

This clonotype was recorded many times. V and J are TRBV7-6 and TRBJ1-6; tentative D call: TRBD1 (5 bases). V lost 3 bases to trimming and J lost 7 bases, with 10 bases between them. Germline CDR1 SGHVS, CDR2 FNYEAQ. The CDR3 is made up of 14 amino acids. The CDR3 loop reads CASSLGPRNSPLHF. CDR3 nucleotide sequence: TGTGCCAGCAGCTTGGGACCTAGGAATTCACCCCTCCACTTT.

The chain links TRBV4-2 to TRBJ2-3, with D unclear. CDR3 size: 13 residues. From germline, CDR1 is LGHNA and CDR2 YNFKEQ. V lost 1 base and J 5 bases, leaving 7 bases between the germline ends. The CDR3 bases are TGTGCCAGCAGCCAAGTCCGCAAAGATACGCAGTATTTT. It specifies CASSQVRKDTQYF.

The chain recombines TRBV6-2 or TRBV6-3 with TRBJ2-5; possibly TRBD2 for D (6 bases). CDR3 length equals 17 residues. V dropped 8 bases and J dropped 4 bases, with 26 bases sitting between them. Germline CDR1 reads MNHEY; CDR2 reads SVGEGT. CDR3 residues: CASWRDTNVGERETQYF. CDR3 nucleotide sequence: TGTGCCAGCTGGCGGGATACCAACGTGGGAGAGAGAGAGACCCAGTACTTC.

This rearrangement joins TRBV6-5 to TRBJ2-3; TRBD1 matches 9 bases. Trimming at V came to 2 bases and at J to 0 bases, leaving 9 bases not matched to a gene. Germline V gene lookup returns CDR1 MNHEY and CDR2 SVGAGI. This CDR3 contains 18 residues. In nucleotides, the CDR3 is TGTGCCAGCAGTTACGTCCCGGGACAGGGAACGAGCACAGATACGCAGTATTTT. Amino acid sequence: CASSYVPGQGTSTDTQYF.